The T cell receptor beta chain described here comes from a study of cytomegalovirus exposure and HLA in healthy donors. This CDR3 has 17 residues. V trimming: 0 bases; J trimming: 4 bases; junction bases outside the gene matches: 7. Germline loops: CDR1 SGHRS, CDR2 YFSETQ. Use of 60 Vbeta and 13 Jbeta primers characterized the PCR. Sequencing used immunoSEQ multiplex PCR; TCRdb keeps in-frame clones, though not all of them. The sample carries some 120,000 clones, more than 65% recorded once. Donors had nominal health at sampling but likely had unrecorded immune exposures. The V gene is TRBV5-1, the J gene TRBJ2-2; 9 bases align to TRBD2. The receptor comes from a woman aged 18-29 years in good health and CMV-seropositive. The sample comprised PBMCs. The CDR3 loop reads CASSLVLAGDTTGELFF. For the CDR3, the DNA is TGCGCCAGCAGCTTGGTATTAGCGGGGGATACCACCGGGGAGCTGTTTTTT.